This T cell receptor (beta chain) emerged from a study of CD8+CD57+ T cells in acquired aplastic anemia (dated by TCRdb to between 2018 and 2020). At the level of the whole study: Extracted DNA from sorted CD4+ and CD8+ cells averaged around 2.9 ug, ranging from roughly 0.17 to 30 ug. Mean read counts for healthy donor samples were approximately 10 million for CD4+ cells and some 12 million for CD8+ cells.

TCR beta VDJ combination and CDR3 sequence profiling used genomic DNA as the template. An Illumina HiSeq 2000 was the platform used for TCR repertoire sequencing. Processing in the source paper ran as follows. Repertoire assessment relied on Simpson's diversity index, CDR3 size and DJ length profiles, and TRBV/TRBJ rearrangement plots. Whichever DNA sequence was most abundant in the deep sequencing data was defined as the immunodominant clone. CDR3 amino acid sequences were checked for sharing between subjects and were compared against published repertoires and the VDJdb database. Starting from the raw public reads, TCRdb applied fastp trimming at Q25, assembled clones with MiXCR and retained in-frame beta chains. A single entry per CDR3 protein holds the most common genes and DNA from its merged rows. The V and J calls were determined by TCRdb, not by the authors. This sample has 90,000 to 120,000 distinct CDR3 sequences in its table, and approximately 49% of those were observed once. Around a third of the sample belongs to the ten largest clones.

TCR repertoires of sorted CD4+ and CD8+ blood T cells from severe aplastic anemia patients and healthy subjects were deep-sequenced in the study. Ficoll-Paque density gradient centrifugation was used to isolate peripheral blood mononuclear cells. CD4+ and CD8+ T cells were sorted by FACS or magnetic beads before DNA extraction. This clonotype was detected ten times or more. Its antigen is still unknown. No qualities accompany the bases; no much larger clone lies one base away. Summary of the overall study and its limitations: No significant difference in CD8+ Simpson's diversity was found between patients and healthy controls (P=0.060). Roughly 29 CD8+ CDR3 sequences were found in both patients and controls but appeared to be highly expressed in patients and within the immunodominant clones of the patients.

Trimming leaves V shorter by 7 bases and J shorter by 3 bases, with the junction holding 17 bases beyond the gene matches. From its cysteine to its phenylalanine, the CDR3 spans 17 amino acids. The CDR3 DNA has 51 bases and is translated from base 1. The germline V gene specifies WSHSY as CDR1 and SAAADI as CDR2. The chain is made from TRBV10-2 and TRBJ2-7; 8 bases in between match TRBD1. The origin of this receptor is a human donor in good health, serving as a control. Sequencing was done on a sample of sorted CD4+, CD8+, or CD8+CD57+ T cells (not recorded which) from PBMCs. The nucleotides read TGCGCCAGCACCACGGACAGGGAGGAGGCCAGCAGCTACGAGCAGTACTTC. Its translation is CASTTDREEASSYEQYF.